This T cell receptor beta chain was captured in a study of glioma-infiltrating T cells. General study findings and limits: Tissue-blood divergence was below expectation in non-neoplastic patients, above in gliomas. Only very few CDR3 sequences appeared in both tissue and blood.

Amplification of TCR alpha and beta CDR3 regions from RNA used iRepertoire nested multiplex PCR. For one-step reverse transcription and amplification, 100-400 ng of tissue mRNA or PBMC total RNA was used. TCRdb recomputed calls from the multiplex PCR reads with MiXCR, one row per CDR3 protein. Among approximately 110,000 distinct CDR3 sequences listed, 20% to 25% were seen once. This clonotype occurred many times. Its antigen remains unidentified. CDR1 and CDR2 (germline): MNHNS, SASEGT. Deletions cut 5 bases from V and 2 bases from J, with 10 bases between. This CDR3 has 14 amino acids. Material for sequencing was glioma tissue, nonneoplastic brain tissue, or PBMCs (not recorded which). The rearrangement joins TRBV6-1 to TRBJ2-1; D may be TRBD2 (6 bases). This TCR was recovered from a human donor with low-grade glioma or glioblastoma, undergoing nonglioma brain surgery, or in good health (not recorded which). The CDR3: CASSLTGAYNEQFF. The CDR3 DNA follows: TGTGCCAGCAGTCTGACGGGAGCCTACAATGAGCAGTTCTTC.